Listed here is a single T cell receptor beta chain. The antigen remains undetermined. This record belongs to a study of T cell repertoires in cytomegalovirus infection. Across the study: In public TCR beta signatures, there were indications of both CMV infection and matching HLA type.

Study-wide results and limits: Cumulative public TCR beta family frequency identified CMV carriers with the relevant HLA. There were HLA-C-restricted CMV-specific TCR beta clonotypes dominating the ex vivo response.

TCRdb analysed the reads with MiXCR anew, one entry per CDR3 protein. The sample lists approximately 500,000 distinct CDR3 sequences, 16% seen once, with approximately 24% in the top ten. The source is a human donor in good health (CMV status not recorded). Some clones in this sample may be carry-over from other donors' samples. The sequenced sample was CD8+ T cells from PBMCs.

CDR3 DNA: TGCCCTCGGACCTCGAACACCGGGGAGCTGTTTTTT. Amino acid sequence: CPRTSNTGELFF. The chain joins TRBV20-1 to TRBJ2-2; D call uncertain. The CDR3 consists of 12 residues. Germline CDR1 DFQATT, CDR2 SNEGSKA (reference sequence).